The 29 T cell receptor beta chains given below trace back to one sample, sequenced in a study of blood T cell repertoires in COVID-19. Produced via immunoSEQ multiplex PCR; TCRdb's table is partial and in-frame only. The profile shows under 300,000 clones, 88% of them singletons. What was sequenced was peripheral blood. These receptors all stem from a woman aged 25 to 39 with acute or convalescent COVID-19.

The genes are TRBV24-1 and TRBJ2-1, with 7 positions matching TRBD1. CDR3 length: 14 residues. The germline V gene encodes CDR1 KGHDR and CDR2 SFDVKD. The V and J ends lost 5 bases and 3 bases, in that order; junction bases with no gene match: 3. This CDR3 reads CATSGGTDYNEQFF. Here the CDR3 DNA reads TGTGCCACCAGTGGTGGGACAGACTACAATGAGCAGTTCTTC.

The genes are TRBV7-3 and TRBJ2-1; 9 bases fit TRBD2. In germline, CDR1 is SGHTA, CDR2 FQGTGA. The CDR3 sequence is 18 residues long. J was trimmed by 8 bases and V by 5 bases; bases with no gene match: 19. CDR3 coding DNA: TGTGCCAGCAGCCGCAAACGAGGGCTAGCGGGATTGTTGGATGAGCAGTTCTTC. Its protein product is CASSRKRGLAGLLDEQFF.

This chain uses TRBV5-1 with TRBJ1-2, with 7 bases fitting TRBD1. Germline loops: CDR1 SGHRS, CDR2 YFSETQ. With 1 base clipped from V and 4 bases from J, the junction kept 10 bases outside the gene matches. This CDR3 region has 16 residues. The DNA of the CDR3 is TGCGCCAGCAGCTTGAATCTTGGACAGGACTTCTATGGCTACACCTTC. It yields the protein CASSLNLGQDFYGYTF.

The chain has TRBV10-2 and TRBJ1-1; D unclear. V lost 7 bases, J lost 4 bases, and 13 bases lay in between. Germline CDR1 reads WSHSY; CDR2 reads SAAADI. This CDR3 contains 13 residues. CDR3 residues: CASTSTRATEAFF. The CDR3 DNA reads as TGCGCCAGCACTTCGACAAGAGCCACTGAAGCTTTCTTT.

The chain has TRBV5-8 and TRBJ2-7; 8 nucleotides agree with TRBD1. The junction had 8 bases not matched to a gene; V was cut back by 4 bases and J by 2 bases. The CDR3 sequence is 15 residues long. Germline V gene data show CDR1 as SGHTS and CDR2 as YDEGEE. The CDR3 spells CASSIAGTGTYEQYF. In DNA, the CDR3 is TGTGCCAGCAGCATCGCCGGGACAGGAACCTACGAGCAGTACTTC.

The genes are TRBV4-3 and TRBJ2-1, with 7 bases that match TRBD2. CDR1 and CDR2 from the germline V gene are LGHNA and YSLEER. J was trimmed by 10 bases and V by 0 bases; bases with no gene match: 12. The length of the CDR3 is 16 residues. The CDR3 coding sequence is TGCGCCAGCAGCCAAGATGGCGGGAGACTAGCTGTGGAGCAGTTCTTC. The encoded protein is CASSQDGGRLAVEQFF.

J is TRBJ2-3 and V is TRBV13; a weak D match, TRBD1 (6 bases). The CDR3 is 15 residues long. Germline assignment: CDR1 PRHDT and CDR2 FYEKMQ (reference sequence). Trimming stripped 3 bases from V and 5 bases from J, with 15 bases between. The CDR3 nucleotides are TGTGCCAGCAGCTTCGGCAGGGGTCGTGGAGATACGCAGTATTTT. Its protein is CASSFGRGRGDTQYF. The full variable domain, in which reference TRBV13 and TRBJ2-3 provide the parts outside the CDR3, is AAGVIQSPRHLIKEKRETATLKCYPIPRHDTVYWYQQGPGQDPQFLISFYEKMQSDKGSIPDRFSAQQFSDYHSELNMSSLELGDSALYFCASSFGRGRGDTQYFGPGTRLTVL.

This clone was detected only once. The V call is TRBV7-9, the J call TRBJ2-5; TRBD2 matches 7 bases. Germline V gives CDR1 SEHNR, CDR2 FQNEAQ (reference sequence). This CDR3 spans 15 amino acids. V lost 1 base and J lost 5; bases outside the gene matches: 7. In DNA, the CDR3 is TGTGCCAGCAGCTTAGAGGCGGGAGCGGTTGAGACCCAGTACTTC. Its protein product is CASSLEAGAVETQYF.

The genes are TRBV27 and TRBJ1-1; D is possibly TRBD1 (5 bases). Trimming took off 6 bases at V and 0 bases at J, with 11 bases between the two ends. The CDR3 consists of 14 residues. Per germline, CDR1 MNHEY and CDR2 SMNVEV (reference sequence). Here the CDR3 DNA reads TGTGCCAGCAGATACAGGAGCCTGAACACTGAAGCTTTCTTT. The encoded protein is CASRYRSLNTEAFF.

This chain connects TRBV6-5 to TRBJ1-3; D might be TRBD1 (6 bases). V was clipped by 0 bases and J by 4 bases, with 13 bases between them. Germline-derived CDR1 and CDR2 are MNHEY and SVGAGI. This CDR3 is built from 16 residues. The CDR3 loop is CASSYSPAGTGNTIYF. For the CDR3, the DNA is TGTGCCAGCAGTTACTCACCCGCCGGGACAGGAAACACCATATATTTT.

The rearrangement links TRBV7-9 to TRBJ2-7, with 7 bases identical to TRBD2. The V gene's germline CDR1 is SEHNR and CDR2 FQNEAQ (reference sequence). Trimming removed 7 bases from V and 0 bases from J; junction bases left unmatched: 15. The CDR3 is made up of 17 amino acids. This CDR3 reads CASTSQILAASSYEQYF. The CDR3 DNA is TGTGCCAGCACCTCCCAGATCCTAGCGGCAAGCTCCTACGAGCAGTACTTC. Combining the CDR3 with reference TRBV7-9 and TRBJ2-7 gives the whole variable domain DTGVSQNPRHKITKRGQNVTFRCDPISEHNRLYWYRQTLGQGPEFLTYFQNEAQLEKSRLLSDRFSAERPKGSFSTLEIQRTEQGDSAMYLCASTSQILAASSYEQYFGPGTRLTVT.

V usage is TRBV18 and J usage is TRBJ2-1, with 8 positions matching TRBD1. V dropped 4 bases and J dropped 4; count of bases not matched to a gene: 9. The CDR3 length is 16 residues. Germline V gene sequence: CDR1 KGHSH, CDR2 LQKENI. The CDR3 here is CASSRTSGQAYNEQFF. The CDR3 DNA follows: TGTGCCAGCTCACGCACTTCGGGACAGGCATACAATGAGCAGTTCTTC.

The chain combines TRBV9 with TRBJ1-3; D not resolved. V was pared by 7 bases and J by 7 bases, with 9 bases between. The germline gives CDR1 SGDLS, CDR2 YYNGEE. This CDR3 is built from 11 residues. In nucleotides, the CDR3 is TGTGCCAGCGGCGGGAGCAACACCATATATTTT. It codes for CASGGSNTIYF.

The CDR3 loop reads CAISAGSSYEQYF. Written as DNA, the CDR3 is TGTGCCATCAGTGCGGGAAGTTCCTACGAGCAGTACTTC. The chain carries TRBV10-3 and TRBJ2-7; a possible D gene is TRBD2 (5 bases). V was shortened by 4 bases and J by 1 base, with 8 bases between the two germline ends. CDR3 size: 13 residues. Germline lookup yields CDR1 ENHRY and CDR2 SYGVKD.

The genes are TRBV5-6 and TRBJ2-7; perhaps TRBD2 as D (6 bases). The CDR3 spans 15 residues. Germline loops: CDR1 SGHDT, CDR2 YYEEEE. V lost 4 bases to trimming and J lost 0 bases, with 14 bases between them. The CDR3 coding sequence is TGTGCCAGCAGCGGGGGGACCGGGTACTCCTACGAGCAGTACTTC. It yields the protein CASSGGTGYSYEQYF.

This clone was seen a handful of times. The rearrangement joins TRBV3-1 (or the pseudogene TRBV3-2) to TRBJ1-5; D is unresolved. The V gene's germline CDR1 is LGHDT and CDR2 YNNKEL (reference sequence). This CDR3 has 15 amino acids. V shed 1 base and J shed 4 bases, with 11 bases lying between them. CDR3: CASSQGAVENQPQHF. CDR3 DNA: TGTGCCAGCAGCCAAGGTGCGGTGGAGAATCAGCCCCAGCATTTT.

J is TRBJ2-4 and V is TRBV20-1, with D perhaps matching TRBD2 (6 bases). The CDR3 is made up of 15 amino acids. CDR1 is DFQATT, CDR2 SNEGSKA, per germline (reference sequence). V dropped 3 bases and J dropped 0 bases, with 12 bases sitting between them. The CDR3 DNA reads TGCAGTGCTAGTATTAGCGGACTAGCCAAAAACATTCAGTACTTC. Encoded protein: CSASISGLAKNIQYF.

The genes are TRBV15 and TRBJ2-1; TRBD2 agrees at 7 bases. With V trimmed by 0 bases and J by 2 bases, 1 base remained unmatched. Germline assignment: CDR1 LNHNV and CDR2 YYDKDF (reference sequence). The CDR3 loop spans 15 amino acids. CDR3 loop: CATSREREPYNEQFF. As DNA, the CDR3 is TGTGCCACCAGCAGAGAGCGGGAGCCCTACAATGAGCAGTTCTTC.

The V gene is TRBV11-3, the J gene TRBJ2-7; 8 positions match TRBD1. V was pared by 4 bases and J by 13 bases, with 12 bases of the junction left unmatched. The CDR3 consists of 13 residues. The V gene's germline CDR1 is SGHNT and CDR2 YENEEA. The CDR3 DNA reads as TGTGCCAGCAGCTCGCCGGAGGAGGACAGGGTCTACTTC. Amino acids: CASSSPEEDRVYF.

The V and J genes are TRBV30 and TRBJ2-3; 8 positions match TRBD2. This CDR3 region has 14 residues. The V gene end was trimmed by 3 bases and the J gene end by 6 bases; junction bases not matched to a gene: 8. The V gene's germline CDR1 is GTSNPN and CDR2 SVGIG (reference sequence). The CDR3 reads CAWSDGGESDTQYF. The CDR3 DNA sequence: TGTGCCTGGAGCGACGGGGGGGAGTCGGATACGCAGTATTTT.

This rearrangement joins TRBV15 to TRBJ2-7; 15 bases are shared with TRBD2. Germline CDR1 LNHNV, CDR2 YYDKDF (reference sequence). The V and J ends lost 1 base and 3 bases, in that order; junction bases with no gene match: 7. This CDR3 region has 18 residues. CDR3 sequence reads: CATSRGGLAGGSVYEQYF. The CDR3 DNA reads TGTGCCACCAGCAGAGGGGGACTAGCGGGAGGTTCTGTCTACGAGCAGTACTTC.

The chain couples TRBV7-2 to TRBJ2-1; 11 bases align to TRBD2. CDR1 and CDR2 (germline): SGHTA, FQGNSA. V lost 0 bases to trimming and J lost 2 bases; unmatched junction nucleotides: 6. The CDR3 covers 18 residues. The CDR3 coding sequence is TGTGCCAGCAGCTTAGCCCCTCATAGCGGGAGGGCCTACAATGAGCAGTTCTTC. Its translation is CASSLAPHSGRAYNEQFF.

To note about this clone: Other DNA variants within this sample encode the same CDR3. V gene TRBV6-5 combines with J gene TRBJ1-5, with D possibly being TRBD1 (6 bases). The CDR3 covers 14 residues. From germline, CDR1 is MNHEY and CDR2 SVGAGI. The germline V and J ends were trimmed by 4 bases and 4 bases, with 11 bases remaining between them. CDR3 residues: CASSSTGGNQPQHF. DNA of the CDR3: TGTGCCAGCAGTTCGACAGGCGGAAATCAGCCCCAGCATTTT.

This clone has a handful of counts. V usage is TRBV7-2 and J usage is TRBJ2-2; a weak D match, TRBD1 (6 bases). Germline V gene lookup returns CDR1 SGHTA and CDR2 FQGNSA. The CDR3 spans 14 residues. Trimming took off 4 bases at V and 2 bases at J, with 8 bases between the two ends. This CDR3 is CASSSGTNTGELFF. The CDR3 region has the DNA TGTGCCAGCAGCTCCGGGACAAACACCGGGGAGCTGTTTTTT. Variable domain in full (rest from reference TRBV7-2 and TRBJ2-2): GAGVSQSPSNKVTEKGKDVELRCDPISGHTALYWYRQSLGQGLEFLIYFQGNSAPDKSGLPSDRFSAERTGGSVSTLTIQRTQQEDSAVYLCASSSGTNTGELFFGEGSRLTVL.

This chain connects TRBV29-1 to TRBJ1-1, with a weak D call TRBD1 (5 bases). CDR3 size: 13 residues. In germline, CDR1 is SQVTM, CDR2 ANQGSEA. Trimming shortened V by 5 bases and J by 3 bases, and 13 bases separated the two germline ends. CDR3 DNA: TGCAGCGTTTGGGTAGGGGTCTACACTGAAGCTTTCTTT. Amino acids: CSVWVGVYTEAFF.

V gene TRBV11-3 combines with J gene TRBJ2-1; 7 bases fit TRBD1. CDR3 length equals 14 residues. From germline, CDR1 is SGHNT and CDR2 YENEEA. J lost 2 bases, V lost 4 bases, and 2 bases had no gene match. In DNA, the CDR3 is TGTGCCAGCAGCTCTCAGGGGGCCTACAATGAGCAGTTCTTC. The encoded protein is CASSSQGAYNEQFF.

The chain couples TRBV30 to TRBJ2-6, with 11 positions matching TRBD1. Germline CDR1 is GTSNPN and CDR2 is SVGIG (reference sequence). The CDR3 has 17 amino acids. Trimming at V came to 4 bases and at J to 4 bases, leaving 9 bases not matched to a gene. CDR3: CAWNTGQGARGANVLTF. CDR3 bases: TGTGCCTGGAATACCGGACAGGGGGCGCGAGGGGCCAACGTCCTGACTTTC.

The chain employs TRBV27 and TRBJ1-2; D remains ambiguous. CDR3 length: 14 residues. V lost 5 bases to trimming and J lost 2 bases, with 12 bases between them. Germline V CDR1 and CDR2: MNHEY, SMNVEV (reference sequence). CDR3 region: CASSPRRINYGYTF. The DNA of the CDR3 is TGTGCCAGCAGTCCCCGGCGGATCAACTATGGCTACACCTTC.

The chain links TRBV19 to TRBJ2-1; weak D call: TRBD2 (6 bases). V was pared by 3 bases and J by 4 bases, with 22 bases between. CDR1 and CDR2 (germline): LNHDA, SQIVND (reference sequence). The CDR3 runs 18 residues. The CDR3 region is CASSMGGYSGTNYNEQFF. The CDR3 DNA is TGTGCCAGTAGTATGGGGGGATATAGCGGAACCAATTACAATGAGCAGTTCTTC.